Sequencing of this TCR beta chain was carried out in a study of PD-L1 blockade in urothelial cancer (dated by TCRdb to about 2017). Background on the whole study: Every patient began therapy in 2014 and was given atezolizumab 1,200 mg intravenously every 3 weeks. Roughly 10 patients achieved durable clinical benefit and approximately 20 did not. In the same patients, whole exome sequencing and RNA sequencing of pretreatment tumors were performed in addition to TCR sequencing. Patients had an ECOG performance status of 0 or 1 and had received between 0 and 3 prior chemotherapy regimens. About 90% of the roughly 30 patients were males with bladder-origin urothelial cancer, and about 60% of the 29 reported a prior smoking history. A median of around 150,000 T cells and roughly 80,000 unique TCRs was obtained from blood samples, and a median clonality of roughly 0.08 was observed. Blood samples were analyzed at 3 weeks after treatment start (second dose) and at 6 weeks after treatment start. Pretreatment tumor samples and matched peripheral blood, collected serially before and after atezolizumab treatment, underwent TCR sequencing. Pretreatment blood TCR-seq was available for fewer than 30 patients, at least one posttreatment blood collection was obtained for about 25 patients, and tumor TCR-seq was available for about 25 patients. The study was an exploratory multi-omic analysis of somatic, immune and clinical correlates of response to PD-L1 blockade with atezolizumab in urothelial cancer. Progression-free survival longer than 6 months counted as durable clinical benefit, and TCR features were additionally tested against both progression-free and overall survival. What the research found in general, with its limitations: Improved progression-free and overall survival was found to be associated with pretreatment peripheral blood TCR clonality below the median. Greater expansion of tumor-associated TCR clones in peripheral blood 3 weeks after the start of treatment was observed in patients with durable benefit (n of about 20, p = 0.022). Because the sample size was small (n ≈ 30) and many exploratory analyses were performed, the results are intended to be hypothesis-generating.

On this clone: Which antigen it targets is not known. No clone much larger than this one lies a single base away; base qualities are absent.

To estimate absolute template abundance from read counts, synthetic TCR analog templates were spiked into each PCR. The immunoSEQ assay used bias-controlled V and J gene primers to amplify TCRbeta CDR3 regions from genomic DNA. Sequencing of rearranged TCRbeta segments was performed at approximately 20X coverage. Per the original workflow: Clustering was used to correct sequencing errors, and CDR3s were annotated against IMGT so that V, D and J genes could be assigned. Only productive TCRbeta rearrangements were used in downstream analyses, excluding out-of-frame or stop-codon sequences. Clonality was computed as one minus Shannon entropy normalized by the log of the number of unique productive sequences. Fisher's exact test with Benjamini-Hochberg correction, using a cutoff of adjusted p below 0.01, was how clones that differed between time points or between blood and tumor were identified. This immuneACCESS table, as held by TCRdb, lists in-frame sequences with V and J called but not all clones. Of the missing ones, under half trace to an unresolved V gene in checked studies; the others have no known cause. The D gene and trimming were derived from the DNA, and the V and J assignments and clone size from that table. This sample comprises around 100,000 clones, over 80% of them detected only once. Together, the top ten hold 0.92% of the sample.

The cohort included 25 to 35 patients with locally advanced or metastatic urothelial carcinoma who were treated at Memorial Sloan Kettering on a trial protocol. Peripheral blood mononuclear cells were collected pretreatment and during treatment, with between 1 and 8 total time points per patient. The Qiagen DNeasy Blood extraction kit was used to purify genomic DNA from total PBMCs and from tumor samples. PBMCs were collected pretreatment and during treatment, and were isolated and stored as previously described. The material was PBMCs, obtained around atezolizumab (anti-PD-L1) treatment. This receptor was identified in a woman over 75 with urothelial cancer.

The sequence in DNA is TGTGCCAGCAGCTCCGGACAGTCGGGCTATGGCTACACCTTC. Its translation reads: CASSSGQSGYGYTF. The V and J genes are TRBV11-2 and TRBJ1-2, with a weak D call of TRBD1 (6 bases match). Measured from the cysteine to the phenylalanine, the CDR3 is 14 residues long. CDR3 DNA is the only sequence kept; it has 42 bases, read in frame from the first base. The germline V gene gives CDR1 as SGHAT and CDR2 as FQNNGV. Deletion took 4 bases off V and 4 bases off J, with a span of 13 bases between the germline ends.